This entry concerns a single T cell receptor (beta chain). Stated time point: 2015-2016 season, pre-vaccination. V was shortened by 0 bases and J by 7 bases, with 10 bases between the two germline ends. CDR1 GTSNPN and CDR2 SVGIG come from the germline V gene (reference sequence). There are 13 residues in the CDR3. The data originate from a study of follicular helper T cells after annual influenza vaccination. Clones were sequenced by immunoSEQ multiplex PCR, and TCRdb holds only the in-frame ones, with some missing. The sample holds about 9,200 clones, over 75% seen once. This specimen was CXCR5+ CD38- circulating T follicular helper cells from blood, taken on the day of influenza vaccination. Indicated subset: circulating Tfh, non-naive CD4+CXCR5+PD-1+ (ICOS+CD38+ or ICOS-CD38-). The sequence derives from an adult who received the influenza vaccine. This chain uses TRBV30 with TRBJ1-5, with D possibly matching TRBD1 (5 bases). CDR3 residues: CAWSVGGGQPQHF. The CDR3 DNA follows: TGTGCCTGGAGTGTCGGGGGGGGGCAGCCCCAGCATTTT.